One T cell receptor (beta chain) is described in this entry. An end of the junction does not agree with germline; a read error may underlie this. This sample was included in a study of tumor-infiltrating lymphocytes in primary liver carcinoma. For blood RNA, unsorted whole blood served as the source, and germline DNA was extracted too. With around 450 ng total RNA as template and a constant-region primer, TCR beta cDNA was made. TCR beta libraries came from three nested multiplex PCR rounds using slightly modified ARM-PCR. TRBV1-TRBV30 forward primers paired with a C-beta reverse primer were used in the first two PCR rounds, which ran about 11 cycles each. TCRdb recomputed calls from the multiplex PCR reads with MiXCR, one row per CDR3 protein. The table records roughly 330,000 distinct CDR3 sequences, about two thirds of them present only once. Germline V gene data show CDR1 as SGHAT and CDR2 as FQNNGV. This CDR3 region has 15 residues.

The TCR was taken from a middle-aged man with primary liver carcinoma and hepatitis B virus infection. Specimen: peripheral blood. This rearrangement joins TRBV11-2 to TRBJ2-6; 8 nucleotides align to TRBD1. This CDR3 is CASSLDRAGANALTF. CDR3 in DNA: TGCGCCAGCAGCTTGGACAGGGCTGGGGCCAACGCCCTGACTTTC.